This T cell receptor beta chain stems from a study of blood T cell repertoires in COVID-19. Study summary: Donors in the United States, Italy and Spain gave samples during acute or convalescent COVID-19.

TCRdb's table, derived via immunoSEQ multiplex PCR, lists solely in-frame clones and lacks some. The data hold about 26,000 clones, with about 92% observed a single time. The CDR3 sequence is 15 residues long. Per germline, CDR1 MNHEY and CDR2 SVGAGI. V lost 3 bases and J lost 0, with 9 bases in between. The receptor comes from a human donor in a cohort sampled during active COVID-19. The rearrangement links TRBV6-5 to TRBJ1-3; D ambiguous. The material sequenced was peripheral blood. The CDR3 is CASSYSGSSGNTIYF. CDR3 nucleotide sequence: TGTGCCAGCAGTTATTCTGGGAGCTCTGGAAACACCATATATTTT.